This T cell receptor (beta chain) was captured by sequencing in a study of CXCR3-negative and CXCR3-positive naive CD8 T cells. All TRB cDNA libraries came from 5' RACE performed with UMI labels. TCRdb processed the 5' RACE reads again and assigns one entry to each CDR3 protein, with no DNA. Its clone listing holds about 51,000 distinct CDR3 sequences. Germline V gene lookup returns CDR1 SGHTA and CDR2 FQGNSA. This CDR3 has 14 amino acids. Study-level findings and limits: Whereas memory cells differed, naive CXCR3-negative and CXCR3-positive cells shared similar TRBV-TRBJ usage. TRB CDR3 properties were used to infer TCR strength, and surface CD5 was comparable between naive subsets. Each naive subset displayed comparably high diversity, whereas memory CD8+ cells displayed much lower diversity. CXCR3-positive naive cells had TRB CDR3s that were more hydrophobic than CXCR3-negative naive cells had.

Note on this clonotype: Its antigen is not known.

Naive CD8+ T cells carried a CD45RO-CCR7+CD27+CD95- phenotype. This clonotype was sampled from a human donor in good health. Some clones in this sample may be carry-over from other donors' samples. This sequence joins TRBV7-2 and TRBJ2-7. Source material: naive CXCR3+ CD8+ T cells from blood. Indicated subset: CD45RO-CCR7+CD27+CD95- naive CD8+ T cells expressing CXCR3 (TNR3+). The CDR3 sequence is CASSLGQSTYEQYF.